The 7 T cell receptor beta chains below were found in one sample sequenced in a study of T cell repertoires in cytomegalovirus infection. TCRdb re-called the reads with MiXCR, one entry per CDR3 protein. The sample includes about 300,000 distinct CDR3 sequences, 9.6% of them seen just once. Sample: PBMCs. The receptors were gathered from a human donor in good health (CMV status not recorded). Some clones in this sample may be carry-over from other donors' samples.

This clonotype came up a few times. In nucleotides, the CDR3 is TGCAGTGCGGAGGACAGCTCTGGAAACACCATATATTTT. Translating it yields CSAEDSSGNTIYF. The chain joins TRBV20-1 to TRBJ1-3, with TRBD1 as a possible D gene (6 bases). V lost 6 bases and J 0 bases, leaving 9 bases between the germline ends. The length of the CDR3 is 13 residues. The germline V gene encodes CDR1 DFQATT and CDR2 SNEGSKA (reference sequence).

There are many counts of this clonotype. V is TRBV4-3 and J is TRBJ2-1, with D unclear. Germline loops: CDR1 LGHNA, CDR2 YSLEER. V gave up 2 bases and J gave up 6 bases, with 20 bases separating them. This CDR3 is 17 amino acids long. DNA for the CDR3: TGCGCCAGCAGCCAAAGGGAAACCAGCCTTTCCGGCAATGAGCAGTTCTTC. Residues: CASSQRETSLSGNEQFF.

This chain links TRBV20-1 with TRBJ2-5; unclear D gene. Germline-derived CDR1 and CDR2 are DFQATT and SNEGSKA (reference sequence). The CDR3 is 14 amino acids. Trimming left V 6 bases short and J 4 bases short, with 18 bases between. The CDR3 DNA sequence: TGCAGTGCCCTATCCCGACCAAGCAGAGAGACCCAGTACTTC. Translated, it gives CSALSRPSRETQYF.

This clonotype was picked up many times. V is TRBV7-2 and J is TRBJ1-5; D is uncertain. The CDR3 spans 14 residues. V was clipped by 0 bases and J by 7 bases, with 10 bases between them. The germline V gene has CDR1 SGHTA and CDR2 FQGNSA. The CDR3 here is CASSLAGHEQPQHF. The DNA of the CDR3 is TGTGCCAGCAGCTTAGCCGGTCATGAACAGCCCCAGCATTTT.

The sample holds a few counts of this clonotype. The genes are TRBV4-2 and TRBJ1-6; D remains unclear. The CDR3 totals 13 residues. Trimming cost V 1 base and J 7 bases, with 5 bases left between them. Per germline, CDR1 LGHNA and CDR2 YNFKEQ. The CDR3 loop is CASSQGENSPLHF. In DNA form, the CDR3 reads TGTGCCAGCAGCCAAGGGGAGAATTCACCCCTCCACTTT.

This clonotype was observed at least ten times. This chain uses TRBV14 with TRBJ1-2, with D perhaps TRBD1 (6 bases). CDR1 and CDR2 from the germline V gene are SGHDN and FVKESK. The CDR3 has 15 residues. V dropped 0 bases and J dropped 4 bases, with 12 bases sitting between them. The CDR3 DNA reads TGTGCCAGCAGCCAAGAGTCCAGGGGCAGCTATGGCTACACCTTC. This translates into CASSQESRGSYGYTF.

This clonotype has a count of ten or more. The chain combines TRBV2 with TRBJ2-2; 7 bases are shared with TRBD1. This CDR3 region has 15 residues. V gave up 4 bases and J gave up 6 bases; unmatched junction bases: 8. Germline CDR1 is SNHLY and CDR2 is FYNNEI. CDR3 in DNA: TGTGCCAGCAGTGCCGGACAGGAGGTCCCCGGGGAGCTGTTTTTT. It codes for CASSAGQEVPGELFF.